This passage covers 12 T cell receptor beta chains from one sample sequenced in a study of T-cell reconstitution after alpha-beta-depleted transplantation in children. This sample's TCRbeta library carried unique molecular identifier barcodes. One entry per CDR3 protein, called by TCRdb with MiXCR from the PCR reads. This table holds approximately 110,000 distinct CDR3 sequences, around a tenth found once. The sequences come from PBMCs, collected before TCRalphabeta/CD19-depleted stem cell transplant. The receptor set was obtained from a boy younger than 10 with acute lymphoblastic leukemia, due to receive a stem cell transplant.

This clonotype was seen at least ten times. V is TRBV7-9 and J is TRBJ2-3, with a weak D call TRBD2 (5 bases). Trimming stripped 5 bases from V and 5 bases from J, with 11 bases between. Germline-derived CDR1 and CDR2 are SEHNR and FQNEAQ (reference sequence). The length of the CDR3 is 13 residues. CDR3 coding DNA: TGTGCCAGCAGCGTTTTTAGCGAAGATACGCAGTATTTT. Translation gives CASSVFSEDTQYF.

There are a few counts of this clonotype. This rearrangement joins TRBV12-3 or TRBV12-4 to TRBJ2-1, with D tentatively TRBD2 (5 bases). The ends were cut back, 3 bases at V and 5 bases at J, with 14 bases in the middle. This CDR3 has 15 residues. The CDR3: CASSFRTPSNNEQFF. The DNA for the CDR3 is TGTGCCAGCAGTTTTAGGACTCCATCCAACAATGAGCAGTTCTTC.

The gene calls are TRBV4-1 and TRBJ2-7, with 11 bases identical to TRBD2. This CDR3 contains 18 residues. Germline values: CDR1 MGHRA, CDR2 YSYEKL. V was pared by 0 bases and J by 4 bases, with 11 bases of the junction left unmatched. The CDR3 spells CASSQDPPHSGRAYEQYF. In DNA form, the CDR3 reads TGCGCCAGCAGCCAAGATCCCCCGCATAGCGGGAGGGCTTACGAGCAGTACTTC.

The sample holds many counts of this clonotype. The rearrangement links TRBV5-1 to TRBJ2-7, with D maybe TRBD2 (5 bases). Germline assignment: CDR1 SGHRS and CDR2 YFSETQ. This CDR3 has 16 residues. The V end was cut by 4 bases, the J end by 4 bases, with 21 bases between. The CDR3 DNA sequence: TGCGCCAGCAGCGATGAGGGTCGCTCTGGTGGGTACGAGCAGTACTTC. It specifies CASSDEGRSGGYEQYF.

The chain couples TRBV7-6 to TRBJ2-7; 9 nucleotides line up with TRBD2. Trimming at V came to 5 bases and at J to 2 bases, leaving 4 bases not matched to a gene. The germline V gene encodes CDR1 SGHVS and CDR2 FNYEAQ. This CDR3 has 14 residues. As DNA, the CDR3 is TGTGCCAGCAGCAGCACTAGCGGGCCCTACGAGCAGTACTTC. It yields the protein CASSSTSGPYEQYF.

This clonotype has more than one count but fewer than ten. This chain connects TRBV3-1 to TRBJ2-1; no reliable D call. Germline loops: CDR1 LGHDT, CDR2 YNNKEL (reference sequence). Trimming took 0 bases from V and 0 from J, leaving 15 bases between them. The CDR3 contains 18 residues. The CDR3: CASSQDTLWGSSYNEQFF. The DNA of the CDR3 is TGTGCCAGCAGCCAAGATACCCTTTGGGGAAGCTCCTACAATGAGCAGTTCTTC.

This clonotype was seen repeatedly, ten times or more. This chain connects TRBV5-1 to TRBJ2-1; 12 bases match TRBD2. The CDR3 is 17 amino acids. The germline CDR1 and CDR2 sequences are SGHRS and YFSETQ. Trimming cost V 4 bases and J 0 bases; bases outside gene matches: 5. This chain's CDR3 is CASSPGLAGSSYNEQFF. The CDR3 bases are TGCGCCAGCAGCCCGGGACTAGCGGGTAGCTCCTACAATGAGCAGTTCTTC.

With regard to this clonotype: One end of the junction does not line up with germline, which may come from a read error. This CDR3 is CASSPGTNEHFF. CDR3 DNA: TGTGCCAGCAGCCCAGGGACGAATGAGCATTTCTTC. The chain is built from TRBV4-2 and TRBJ2-1; D might be TRBD1 or TRBD2, each matching 5 bases. CDR3 length equals 12 residues. Germline CDR1 and CDR2: LGHNA and YNFKEQ.

This clonotype was observed at least ten times. V is TRBV6-5 and J is TRBJ2-1; D remains unclear. Trimming pared 2 bases from V and 2 bases from J, leaving 10 bases between. The CDR3 has 15 residues. Germline V lookup: CDR1 MNHEY, CDR2 SVGAGI. Here the CDR3 reads CASSYETPTYNEQFF. The CDR3 coding sequence is TGTGCCAGCAGTTACGAGACTCCTACCTACAATGAGCAGTTCTTC.

This clonotype was observed at least ten times. This chain connects TRBV29-1 to TRBJ2-6, with a weak D call TRBD2 (5 bases). V lost 7 bases and J 1 base, leaving 20 bases between the germline ends. This CDR3 contains 17 residues. The germline V gene encodes CDR1 SQVTM and CDR2 ANQGSEA. The CDR3 DNA follows: TGCAGCGATAGGCCCCAGCCCCCGGGATCTGGGGCCAACGTCCTGACTTTC. It specifies CSDRPQPPGSGANVLTF.

This clonotype was seen a handful of times. The chain employs TRBV7-9 and TRBJ1-1; D unresolved. CDR1 and CDR2 from the germline V gene are SEHNR and FQNEAQ (reference sequence). The CDR3 is 13 residues long. The ends were cut back, 3 bases at V and 7 bases at J, with 12 bases in the middle. The CDR3 is CASSLADGSEAFF. CDR3 DNA sequence: TGTGCCAGCAGCTTGGCGGACGGAAGTGAAGCTTTCTTT.

This clonotype occurred a few times. The V gene is TRBV20-1, the J gene TRBJ2-7; D possibly corresponds to TRBD2 (6 bases). Trimming removed 6 bases at V and 5 bases at J, with 11 bases between. CDR3 length equals 11 residues. Germline CDR1 DFQATT, CDR2 SNEGSKA (reference sequence). CDR3 amino acids: CSAPGLDEQYF. The CDR3 DNA is TGCAGTGCGCCGGGACTTGACGAGCAGTACTTC.